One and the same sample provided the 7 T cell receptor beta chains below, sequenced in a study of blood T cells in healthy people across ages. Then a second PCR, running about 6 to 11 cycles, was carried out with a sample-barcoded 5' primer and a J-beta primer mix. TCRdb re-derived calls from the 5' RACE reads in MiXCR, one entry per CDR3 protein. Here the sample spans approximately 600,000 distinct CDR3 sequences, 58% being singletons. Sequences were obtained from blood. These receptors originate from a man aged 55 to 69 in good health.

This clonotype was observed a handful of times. CDR3 nucleotide sequence: TGTGCCAGCAGCCCCGCGGGGGGGCTCGGCAATCAGCCCCAGCATTTT. This translates into CASSPAGGLGNQPQHF. The chain carries TRBV6-5 and TRBJ1-5; a possible D gene is TRBD1 (6 bases). Germline values: CDR1 MNHEY, CDR2 SVGAGI. CDR3 length: 16 residues. The germline V and J ends were trimmed by 6 bases and 2 bases, with 17 bases remaining between them.

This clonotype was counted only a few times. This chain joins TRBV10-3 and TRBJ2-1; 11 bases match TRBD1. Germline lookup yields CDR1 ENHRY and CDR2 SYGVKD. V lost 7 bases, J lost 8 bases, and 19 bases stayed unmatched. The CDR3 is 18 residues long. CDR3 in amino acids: CAINGRQDRGRVSDEQFF. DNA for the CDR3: TGTGCCATCAATGGTCGTCAGGACAGGGGGCGAGTAAGCGATGAGCAGTTCTTC.

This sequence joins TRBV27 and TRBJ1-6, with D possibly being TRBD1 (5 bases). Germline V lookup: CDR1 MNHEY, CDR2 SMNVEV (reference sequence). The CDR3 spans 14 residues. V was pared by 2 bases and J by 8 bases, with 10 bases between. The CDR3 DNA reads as TGTGCCAGCAGTTTAGAGGGGATGTATTCACCCCTCCACTTT. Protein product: CASSLEGMYSPLHF.

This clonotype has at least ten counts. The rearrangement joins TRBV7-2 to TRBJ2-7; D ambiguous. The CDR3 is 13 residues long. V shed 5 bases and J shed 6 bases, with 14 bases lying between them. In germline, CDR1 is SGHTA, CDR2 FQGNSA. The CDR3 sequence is CASSVQLDLEQYF. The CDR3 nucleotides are TGTGCCAGCAGCGTACAGCTAGATCTCGAGCAGTACTTC.

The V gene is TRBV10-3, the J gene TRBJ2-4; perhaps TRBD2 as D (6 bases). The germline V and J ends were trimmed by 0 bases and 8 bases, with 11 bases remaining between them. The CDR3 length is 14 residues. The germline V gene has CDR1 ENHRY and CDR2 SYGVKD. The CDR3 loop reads CAISESAGRDIQYF. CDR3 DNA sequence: TGTGCCATCAGTGAGTCGGCGGGGCGAGACATTCAGTACTTC.

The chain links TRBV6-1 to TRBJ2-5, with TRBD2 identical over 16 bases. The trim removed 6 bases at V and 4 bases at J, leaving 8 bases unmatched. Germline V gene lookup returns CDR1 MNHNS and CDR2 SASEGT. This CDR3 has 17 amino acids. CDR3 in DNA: TGTGCCAGCAGCCCTACCGGGACTAGCGGGGGGGCAGAGACCCAGTACTTC. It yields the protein CASSPTGTSGGAETQYF.

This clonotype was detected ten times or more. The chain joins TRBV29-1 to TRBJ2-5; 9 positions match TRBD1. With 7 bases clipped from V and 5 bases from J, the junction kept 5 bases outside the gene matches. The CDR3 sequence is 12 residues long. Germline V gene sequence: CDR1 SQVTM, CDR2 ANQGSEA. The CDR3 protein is CSGTGVRETQYF. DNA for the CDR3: TGCAGCGGGACAGGGGTGAGGGAGACCCAGTACTTC.